The TCR beta chain under discussion was sequenced for a study of cytomegalovirus exposure and HLA in healthy donors. Primers included in the PCR were 60 Vbeta and 13 Jbeta primers. Libraries were prepared by immunoSEQ multiplex PCR; TCRdb keeps only in-frame clonotypes and omits some of them. The sample yields about 240,000 clones, approximately 80% seen once. On this clone: Its antigen is currently unknown.

J lost 4 bases, V lost 0 bases, and 3 bases had no gene match. CDR3 length: 16 amino acids. Per the germline V gene, CDR1 is SGHRS and CDR2 is YFSETQ. Notes on the study in general: Indistinguishable V segments such as TRBV6-2 and TRBV6-3 were excluded. Reportedly, fewer N-insertions than the approximately 680-donor mean appeared in an Asian-associated ancestry cluster in a later analysis.

V and J are TRBV5-1 and TRBJ2-5; 13 nucleotides line up with TRBD2. The sequenced material came from PBMCs. The receptor was isolated from a woman aged 60-75 years in good health and CMV-seropositive. The CDR3 nucleotides are TGCGCCAGCAGCTTGGGGACTAGCGGGAGTGTAGAGACCCAGTACTTC. Its translation: CASSLGTSGSVETQYF.